Each of the 9 T cell receptor beta chains below was sequenced from the same sample in a study of vaccination effects on CD4 cells after COVID-19. Their target antigens are unknown. Sequencing was performed with immunoSEQ multiplex PCR; in TCRdb, only in-frame clones are kept and a portion is missing. The sample gives 40,000 to 55,000 clones, 76% of which show up once; approximately 3.8% is in the top ten. Scientists isolated CD4+ T cells after a roughly 10-day culture period ended. Infection dated between March and December 2020, before the Alpha, Beta and Delta variants reached the United States. Everyone in the study got two shots of either the BNT162b2 or mRNA-1273 vaccine. The starting material was CD4+ T cells from PBMCs cultured without peptide, obtained after COVID-19 vaccination. These receptors were taken from a human donor who had a prior SARS-CoV-2 infection.

J is TRBJ1-2 and V is TRBV2; TRBD1 might be the D (6 bases). Germline-derived CDR1 and CDR2 are SNHLY and FYNNEI. The V gene lost 6 bases and the J gene lost 4 bases, with 15 bases spanning the gap. The CDR3 extends over 14 amino acids. In DNA form, the CDR3 reads TGTGCCAGCAGCGCCCGGACAGTTAGCTATGGCTACACCTTC. It is translated as CASSARTVSYGYTF.

The chain combines TRBV9 with TRBJ2-5, with 7 bases aligning to TRBD1. The CDR3 has 16 amino acids. The trim removed 3 bases at V and 5 bases at J, leaving 13 bases unmatched. The germline V gene encodes CDR1 SGDLS and CDR2 YYNGEE. CDR3 sequence (DNA): TGTGCCAGCAGCGCCTCGATGACAGGGCCGCACGAGACCCAGTACTTC. Translation gives CASSASMTGPHETQYF.

This sequence joins TRBV5-1 and TRBJ2-3; D gene uncertain. This CDR3 has 16 amino acids. V was cut by 0 bases and J by 3 bases, with 14 bases left in between. CDR1 is SGHRS and CDR2 is YFSETQ in the germline V gene. The CDR3 loop is CASSLVGQASTDTQYF. DNA for the CDR3: TGCGCCAGCAGCTTGGTAGGGCAAGCGTCGACAGATACGCAGTATTTT.

V and J are TRBV12-3 or TRBV12-4 and TRBJ1-2; D is ambiguous. The CDR3 consists of 12 residues. V lost 3 bases and J lost 4, with 6 bases in between. The CDR3 spells CASSFWGYGYTF. The DNA of the CDR3 is TGTGCCAGCAGTTTCTGGGGCTATGGCTACACCTTC.

This clone appeared once. The chain has TRBV6-4 and TRBJ2-3; 8 positions agree with TRBD2. Germline V gene data show CDR1 as MRHNA and CDR2 as SNTAGT. The CDR3 covers 16 residues. V lost 3 bases and J lost 2; bases outside the gene matches: 7. The CDR3 loop is CASSDRAGGLTDTQYF. Here the CDR3 DNA reads TGTGCCAGCAGTGATCGGGCGGGGGGTCTCACAGATACGCAGTATTTT.

The rearrangement joins TRBV3-1 (or the pseudogene TRBV3-2) to TRBJ2-5, with D perhaps TRBD2 (7 bases). This CDR3 is 15 amino acids long. V lost 3 bases and J 1 base, leaving 12 bases between the germline ends. Germline lookup yields CDR1 LGHDT and CDR2 YNNKEL (reference sequence). CDR3 region: CASSQMGGAQETQYF. CDR3 nucleotides: TGTGCCAGCAGCCAGATGGGGGGGGCCCAAGAGACCCAGTACTTC.

The rearrangement links TRBV7-9 to TRBJ2-5; weak D call: TRBD2 (5 bases). V gave up 2 bases and J gave up 5 bases, with 12 bases separating them. CDR1 SEHNR and CDR2 FQNEAQ come from the germline V gene (reference sequence). This CDR3 contains 14 residues. DNA of the CDR3: TGTGCCAGCAGCTTACTTACTAGTAGCGAGACCCAGTACTTC. It is translated as CASSLLTSSETQYF.

The chain is built from TRBV4-1 and TRBJ1-1; D unresolved. Germline V gene sequence: CDR1 MGHRA, CDR2 YSYEKL. The CDR3 covers 14 residues. The V end lost 1 base, the J end lost 0 bases, and 6 bases lay between the germline ends. CDR3 loop: CASSQGILNTEAFF. Written as DNA, the CDR3 is TGCGCCAGCAGCCAAGGTATCCTGAACACTGAAGCTTTCTTT.

The chain has TRBV19 and TRBJ1-1; TRBD1 matches 7 bases. Germline trimming cut 4 bases from V and 4 bases from J; bases unmatched to any gene: 6. The CDR3 extends over 14 amino acids. Germline loops: CDR1 LNHDA, CDR2 SQIVND (reference sequence). Here the CDR3 reads CASSTIRGTTEAFF. The CDR3 coding sequence is TGTGCCAGTAGTACAATCAGGGGGACCACTGAAGCTTTCTTT.